The clone carrying this TCR beta chain showed up just a few times. Antigen specificity is unknown. The trim removed 0 bases at V and 2 bases at J, leaving 8 bases unmatched. Germline V gives CDR1 SGHRS, CDR2 YFSETQ. This CDR3 region has 17 residues. The study ran its PCR with 60 Vbeta and 13 Jbeta primers. TCRdb's copy holds only in-frame clones and misses some; the assay was immunoSEQ multiplex PCR. Among roughly 250,000 clones listed, over 70% were seen once. These data originate in a study of cytomegalovirus exposure and HLA in healthy donors. General study results and limits: In a later analysis, a genetic analysis reported fewer productive-TCR N-insertions in an Asian-associated ancestry cluster than the cohort average. A later analysis, which compared TCR beta chains of equal frequency, found the HLA-associated ones more clonally expanded. Reports indicate that TCR beta sequences accurately predicted the HLA-A and HLA-B alleles of most subjects.

The specimen was PBMCs. This receptor was identified in a girl aged 2-15 years in good health and CMV-seronegative. J is TRBJ2-1 and V is TRBV5-1, with 7 bases that match TRBD2. The CDR3 region is CASSLERDFSAYNEQFF. CDR3 nucleotides: TGCGCCAGCAGCTTGGAGCGGGACTTCAGTGCCTACAATGAGCAGTTCTTC.